The entry that follows covers one TCR beta chain sequence. The CDR3 covers 14 residues. CDR1 LNHDA and CDR2 SQIVND come from the germline V gene (reference sequence). J was trimmed by 4 bases and V by 6 bases; bases with no gene match: 6. Sequencing used immunoSEQ multiplex PCR; TCRdb keeps in-frame clones, though not all of them. Found here are nearly 110,000 clones, approximately 80% of them singletons; the top ten hold approximately 4.5%. These data are taken from a study of blood T cell repertoires in COVID-19. Study-level information: The analysed material was cDNA or gDNA that came from T cells, B-cell-depleted T cells, or PBMCs.

The origin of this receptor is a man between 65 and 80 years old with acute or convalescent COVID-19. This chain connects TRBV19 to TRBJ1-1; 9 bases fit TRBD1. Sequenced sample: peripheral blood. Here the CDR3 DNA reads TGTGCCAGTAGGAGAGAACAGGGGGCCACTGAAGCTTTCTTT. It specifies CASRREQGATEAFF.